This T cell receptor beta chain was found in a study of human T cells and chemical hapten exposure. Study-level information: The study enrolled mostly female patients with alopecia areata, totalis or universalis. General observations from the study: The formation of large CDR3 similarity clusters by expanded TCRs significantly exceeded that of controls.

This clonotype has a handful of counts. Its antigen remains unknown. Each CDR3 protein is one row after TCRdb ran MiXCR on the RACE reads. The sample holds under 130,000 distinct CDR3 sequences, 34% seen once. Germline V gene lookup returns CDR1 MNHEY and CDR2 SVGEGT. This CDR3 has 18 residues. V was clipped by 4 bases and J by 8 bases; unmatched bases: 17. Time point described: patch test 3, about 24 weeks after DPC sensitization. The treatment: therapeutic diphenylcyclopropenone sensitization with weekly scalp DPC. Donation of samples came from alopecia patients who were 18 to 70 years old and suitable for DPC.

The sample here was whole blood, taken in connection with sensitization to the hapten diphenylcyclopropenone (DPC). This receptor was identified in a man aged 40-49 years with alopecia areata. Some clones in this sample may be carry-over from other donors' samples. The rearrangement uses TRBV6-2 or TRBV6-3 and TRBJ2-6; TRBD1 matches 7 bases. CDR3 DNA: TGTGCCAGCAGTTCCGTTTTAAGTAGACAGGGATTATCCAACGTCCTGACTTTC. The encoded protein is CASSSVLSRQGLSNVLTF.